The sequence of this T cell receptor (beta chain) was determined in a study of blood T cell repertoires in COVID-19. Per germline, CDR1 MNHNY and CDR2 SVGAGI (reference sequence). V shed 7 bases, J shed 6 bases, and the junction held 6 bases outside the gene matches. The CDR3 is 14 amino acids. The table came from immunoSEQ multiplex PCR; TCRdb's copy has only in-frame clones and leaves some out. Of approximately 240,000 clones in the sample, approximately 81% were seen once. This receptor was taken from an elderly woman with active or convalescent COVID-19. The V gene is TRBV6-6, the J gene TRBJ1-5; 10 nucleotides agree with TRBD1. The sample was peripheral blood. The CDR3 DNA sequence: TGTGCCAGCACCATCGACAGGGGGCTTCAGCCCCAGCATTTT. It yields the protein CASTIDRGLQPQHF.